The next 2 T cell receptor beta chains were all read from a single sample in a study of cytomegalovirus exposure and HLA in healthy donors. The PCR used 60 Vbeta and 13 Jbeta primers. The data were produced by immunoSEQ multiplex PCR, yet TCRdb's version contains in-frame clones alone and is incomplete. The table includes 150,000 to 200,000 clones, approximately 80% detected once. The sample taken for sequencing was PBMCs. These receptors all stem from a woman under 30 in good health and CMV-seronegative.

This clone was recorded a few times. The V and J genes are TRBV5-1 and TRBJ2-7, with TRBD1 matching 8 bases. V lost 7 bases and J lost 5; bases outside the gene matches: 2. Germline CDR1 is SGHRS and CDR2 is YFSETQ. CDR3 length: 11 amino acids. Written as DNA, the CDR3 is TGCGCCAGCTCGGACAGGGACGAGCAGTACTTC. It encodes CASSDRDEQYF.

V and J are TRBV15 and TRBJ2-7; possibly TRBD1 for D (5 bases). The CDR3 loop spans 16 amino acids. From germline, CDR1 is LNHNV and CDR2 YYDKDF (reference sequence). Trimming pared 1 base from V and 3 bases from J, leaving 16 bases between. The CDR3 here is CATSRVFVQAIYEQYV. The CDR3 nucleotides are TGTGCCACCAGCAGAGTCTTCGTACAGGCGATCTACGAGCAGTACGTC.